This TCR beta chain is from a study of blood T cell repertoires in COVID-19. Study at large: T cells, B-cell-depleted T cells, or PBMCs supplied cDNA or gDNA.

Produced via immunoSEQ multiplex PCR; TCRdb's table is partial and in-frame only. The sample shows 130,000 to 150,000 clones, 81% of them seen only once. This CDR3 has 12 residues. Trimming stripped 9 bases from V and 4 bases from J, with 12 bases between. Germline CDR1 SGHAT, CDR2 FQDESV (reference sequence). The TCR comes from a human donor with acute or convalescent COVID-19. The donor label of this sample is uncertain. The sample consisted of peripheral blood. V and J are TRBV11-1 and TRBJ1-1, with a tentative D call TRBD1 (6 bases). CDR3 sequence: CASAQGGTEAFF. CDR3 nucleotides: TGTGCCAGTGCTCAAGGGGGCACTGAAGCTTTCTTT.